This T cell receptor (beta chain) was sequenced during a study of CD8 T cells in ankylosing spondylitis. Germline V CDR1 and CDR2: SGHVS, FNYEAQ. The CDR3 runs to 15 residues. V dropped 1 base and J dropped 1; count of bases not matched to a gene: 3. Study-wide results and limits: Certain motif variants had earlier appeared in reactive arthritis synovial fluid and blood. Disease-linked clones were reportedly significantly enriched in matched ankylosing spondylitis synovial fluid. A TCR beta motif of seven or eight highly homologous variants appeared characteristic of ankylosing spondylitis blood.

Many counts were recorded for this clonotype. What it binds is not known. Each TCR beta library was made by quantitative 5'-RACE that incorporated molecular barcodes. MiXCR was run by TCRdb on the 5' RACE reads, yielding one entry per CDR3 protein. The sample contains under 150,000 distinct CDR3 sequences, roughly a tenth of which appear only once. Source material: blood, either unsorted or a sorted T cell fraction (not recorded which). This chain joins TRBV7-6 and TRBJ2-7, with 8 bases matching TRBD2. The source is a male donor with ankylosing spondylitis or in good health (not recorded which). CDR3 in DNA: TGTGCCAGCAGCTTAGGTCCGGGAGGGTCCTACGAGCAGTACTTC. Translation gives CASSLGPGGSYEQYF.